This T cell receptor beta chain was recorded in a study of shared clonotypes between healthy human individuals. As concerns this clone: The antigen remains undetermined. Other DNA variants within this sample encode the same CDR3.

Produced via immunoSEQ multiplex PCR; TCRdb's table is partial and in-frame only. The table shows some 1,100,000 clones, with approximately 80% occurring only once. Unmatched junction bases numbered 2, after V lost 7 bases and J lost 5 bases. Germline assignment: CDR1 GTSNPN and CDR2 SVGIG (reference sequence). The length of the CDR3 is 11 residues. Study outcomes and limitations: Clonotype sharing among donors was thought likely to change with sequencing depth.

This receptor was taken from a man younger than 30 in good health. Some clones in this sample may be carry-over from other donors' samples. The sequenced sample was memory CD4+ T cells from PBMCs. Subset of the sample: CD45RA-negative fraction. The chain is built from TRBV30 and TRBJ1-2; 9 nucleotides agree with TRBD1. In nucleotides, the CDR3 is TGTGCCTCAGGACAGGGGTATGGCTACACCTTC. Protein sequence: CASGQGYGYTF.